This paragraph reports one T cell receptor (beta chain). Which antigen it targets is not known. Per-base quality was not reported, and no clone a single base away is much larger than it. From a lookup of the germline V gene, CDR1 and CDR2 are SGHDT and YYEEEE. V is cut back by 4 bases and J by 2 bases, with 3 bases in the junction unmatched. From the cysteine up to the phenylalanine, the CDR3 has a length of 14 residues. Only the CDR3 region is kept as DNA, spanning 42 bases read in frame from base 1. The sample belongs to a study of siplizumab effects on memory and regulatory T cells (dated by TCRdb to the late 2010s). With respect to the entire study: The study examined how the anti-CD2 antibody siplizumab affects alloreactive T-cell subsets in allogeneic mixed lymphocyte reactions built from human PBMCs. Overall study outcomes, separate from this receptor: Of the alloreactive CD4+ clones that could be mapped, the Treg-derived share averaged around 70% with siplizumab compared with 25% to 30% in control reactions. A naive or memory phenotype could not be assigned to roughly 75-97% of proliferating CD4+ or CD8+ clones. The cumulative frequency of alloreactive sequences traceable to unstimulated CD4+ memory T cells was significantly reduced by siplizumab. Unstimulated naive T cells appeared more diverse than memory T cells, and naive cells seemed to contribute substantially to the alloresponse. Because sequences below about 10^-5 frequency were poorly captured, only a minor fraction of alloreactive clones could be mapped to unstimulated subsets. No functional confirmation was obtained for the suppressive function of proliferating Tregs from siplizumab cultures.

Library construction relied on the immunoSEQ multiplex PCR assay. The deep sequencing platform assayed about 10^5 TCR templates per sample. Genomic DNA extracted from sorted T cells was used for TCRbeta CDR3 sequencing. On the study's bioinformatics: The R programming language was used for the clonal analysis of the TCRbeta CDR3 data. Alloreactive CD4+ and CD8+ clones were defined by comparing unstimulated samples with post-reaction CFSE-low samples. By matching sequences to the repertoires of sorted unstimulated Treg and non-Treg cells, each alloreactive CD4+ clone was assigned a regulatory or non-regulatory origin. TCRdb obtained this table from immuneACCESS and retained in-frame rearrangements with V and J assigned. These tables miss some clones; where compared with another copy, unresolved V genes account for less than half of the shortfall, and the remainder is unexplained. The V and J calls and clone size are taken from that table; D and trimming were inferred from the DNA. The sample yields about 87,000 clones; 94% were counted once. Roughly 0.29% of the sample lies in the top ten.

TCRbeta CDR3 sequencing was performed on sorted unstimulated T cells and on proliferating T cells recovered from mixed lymphocyte reactions. Fresh whole blood from fewer than 12 HLA-typed healthy donors was used to isolate PBMCs. To map where alloreactive clones came from, unstimulated CD4+ non-regulatory T cells were FACS-sorted. Material for sequencing was non-Treg CD4+ T cells sorted from blood. Per the publication, the cell subset or site label means: FACS-sorted unstimulated CD4+ non-regulatory T cells. This clonotype was sampled from a human donor in good health. Recombination linked TRBV5-6 to TRBJ2-7, and TRBD2 aligns with 10 junction nucleotides. The CDR3 corresponds to CASSRTSGTYEQYF. DNA sequence: TGTGCCAGCAGCCGGACTAGCGGTACCTACGAGCAGTACTTC. Joined to the reference TRBV5-6 and TRBJ2-7 proteins, this CDR3 gives the full variable domain: DAGVTQSPTHLIKTRGQQVTLRCSPKSGHDTVSWYQQALGQGPQFIFQYYEEEERQRGNFPDRFSGHQFPNYSSELNVNALLLGDSALYLCASSRTSGTYEQYFGPGTRLTVT.